This T cell receptor (beta chain) originates from a study of radiotherapy plus CTLA-4 blockade in lung cancer. The table came from immunoSEQ multiplex PCR; TCRdb's copy has only in-frame clones and leaves some out. Of around 59,000 clones detected, approximately 68% appear once; the ten largest clones hold about 8.5%. V lost 5 bases and J lost 0; bases outside the gene matches: 15. The CDR3 has 19 amino acids. CDR1 is SGHTA, CDR2 FQGTGA, per germline. The rearrangement links TRBV7-3 to TRBJ2-4; 8 bases agree with TRBD2. Sequencing was performed on peripheral blood, taken from a patient treated with radiotherapy plus ipilimumab. The TCR sequence derives from a human donor with non-small cell lung cancer whose response to radiotherapy plus ipilimumab could not be evaluated. Here the CDR3 DNA reads TGTGCCAGCAGCCGCGGGGGGTCCTCCCTAACCATAGCCAAAAACATTCAGTACTTC. Residues: CASSRGGSSLTIAKNIQYF.